This TCR beta chain was obtained from a study of blood T cell repertoires in COVID-19. Study as a whole: There were acute and convalescent COVID-19 samples, and they came from the United States, Italy and Spain. PBMCs, B-cell-depleted T cells, or T cells provided the cDNA or gDNA that made up the material.

Original data processing: Estimated nucleated cell counts came from reference gene primer amplification. Some clones are missing from TCRdb's copy, which holds only in-frame ones; the method was immunoSEQ multiplex PCR. Clone size and V and J calls were adopted from that table, with D and trimming inferred from the DNA. The sample has tens of thousands of clones, around nine tenths seen once. Looked up from germline, CDR1 is SGHTA and CDR2 is FQGNSA. The CDR3 has 17 residues. V gave up 3 bases and J gave up 4 bases, with 21 bases separating them. Seattle enrolled patients during active infection and tracked them longitudinally.

This clonotype originated in a woman aged 60-70 years with COVID-19, enrolled during active disease. The rearrangement uses TRBV7-2 and TRBJ1-1, with a possible D match to TRBD1 (5 bases). Sequences were obtained from peripheral blood. The CDR3 coding sequence is TGTGCCAGCAGCTTGGGGGAGGCAGGGCGGAGGGGCACTGAAGCTTTCTTT. Amino acids: CASSLGEAGRRGTEAFF.